This is a list of T cell receptor beta chains from one sample in a study of T cells after yellow fever vaccination. Each CDR3 protein is one row after TCRdb ran MiXCR on the 5' RACE reads. This sample has approximately 330,000 distinct CDR3 sequences; 4.1% occur once, and the top ten carry about 22%. Sequencing was performed on PBMCs, taken 5 days after the yellow fever booster vaccination. These receptors came from a man between 18 and 35 years old who received the YFV17D yellow fever vaccine. Each CDR3 is given with its conserved first and last residue. Fields, in order: D gene, V gene, J gene, clone size, CDR3 DNA, CDR3 protein. The D gene is left open where the match is weak. Clone size, where shown, is once, few, many, or a class for clones that have expanded.

d_call: -
v_call: TRBV9
j_call: TRBJ1-2
clone_size: -
cdr3_nt: TGTGCCAGCAGCGTAGGTTCGGATTACTATGGCTACACCTTC
cdr3_aa: CASSVGSDYYGYTF

d_call: TRBD1
v_call: TRBV14
j_call: TRBJ2-3
clone_size: many
cdr3_nt: TGTGCCAGCAGCCAGTGGGACAGGGGTACGCAGTATTTT
cdr3_aa: CASSQWDRGTQYF

d_call: -
v_call: TRBV30
j_call: TRBJ1-2
clone_size: -
cdr3_nt: TGTGCCTGGGGGTGGGTAACAGAGATCTATGGCTACACCTTC
cdr3_aa: CAWGWVTEIYGYTF

d_call: -
v_call: TRBV6-5
j_call: TRBJ2-1
clone_size: many
cdr3_nt: TGTGCCAGCAGCCTCGTATGGGCGGGGACTCCACCACTCAATGAGCAGTTCTTC
cdr3_aa: CASSLVWAGTPPLNEQFF

d_call: -
v_call: TRBV5-1
j_call: TRBJ2-2
clone_size: many
cdr3_nt: TGCGCCAGCAGCTCGAGGGGACCCACCGGGGAGCTGTTTTTT
cdr3_aa: CASSSRGPTGELFF

d_call: -
v_call: TRBV20-1
j_call: TRBJ2-2
clone_size: few
cdr3_nt: TGCAGTGCTGGGGGTCCCGCCGGCCCCGGGGAGCTGTTTTTT
cdr3_aa: CSAGGPAGPGELFF

d_call: -
v_call: TRBV10-3
j_call: TRBJ2-3
clone_size: -
cdr3_nt: TGTGCCATCAGTGATAGCGAAGGCACAGATACGCAGTATTTT
cdr3_aa: CAISDSEGTDTQYF

d_call: -
v_call: TRBV5-1
j_call: TRBJ1-4
clone_size: -
cdr3_nt: TGCGCCAGCAGCGATGAGACAGACCCTAATGAAAAACTGTTTTTT
cdr3_aa: CASSDETDPNEKLFF

d_call: TRBD1
v_call: TRBV13
j_call: TRBJ2-1
clone_size: few
cdr3_nt: TGTGCCAGCAGCGGCCGGGACAGGGCGCTCATCGGCGATGAGCAGTTCTTC
cdr3_aa: CASSGRDRALIGDEQFF

d_call: -
v_call: TRBV15
j_call: TRBJ2-6
clone_size: few
cdr3_nt: TGTGCCACCGGTCAGGGGGGAAGTTTCTCTGGGGCCAACGTCCTGACTTTC
cdr3_aa: CATGQGGSFSGANVLTF

d_call: -
v_call: TRBV5-1
j_call: TRBJ2-5
clone_size: few
cdr3_nt: TGCGCCAGCAGCTTGCTCAGCGACCAAGAGACCCAGTACTTC
cdr3_aa: CASSLLSDQETQYF

d_call: -
v_call: TRBV2
j_call: TRBJ1-4
clone_size: -
cdr3_nt: TGTGCCAGCACCTTGGAGGGACCCCTACCCTCCCAGAGAAATGAAAAACTGTTTTTT
cdr3_aa: CASTLEGPLPSQRNEKLFF

d_call: -
v_call: TRBV10-3
j_call: TRBJ2-3
clone_size: few
cdr3_nt: TGTGCCATCAGTCTGAGGACCGGGAGCACAGATACGCAGTATTTT
cdr3_aa: CAISLRTGSTDTQYF

d_call: -
v_call: TRBV9
j_call: TRBJ1-2
clone_size: -
cdr3_nt: TGTGCCAGCAGGAAGAACGACGGGTATGGCTACACCTTC
cdr3_aa: CASRKNDGYGYTF

d_call: -
v_call: TRBV20-1
j_call: TRBJ1-6
clone_size: -
cdr3_nt: TGCAGTCCCACAGGGAGCTCCTATAATTCACCCCTCCACTTT
cdr3_aa: CSPTGSSYNSPLHF

d_call: -
v_call: TRBV20-1
j_call: TRBJ1-4
clone_size: -
cdr3_nt: TGCAGTGCTAGAGATGGGGGGGTTGCTAATGAAAAACTGTTTTTT
cdr3_aa: CSARDGGVANEKLFF

d_call: -
v_call: TRBV7-3
j_call: TRBJ2-3
clone_size: -
cdr3_nt: TGTGCCAGCAGCTTCTATGGGGATGGTACGCAGTATTTT
cdr3_aa: CASSFYGDGTQYF